A selection of T cell receptor beta chains follows, all from one sample in a study of blood T cells in healthy people across ages. TCRdb reprocessed the 5' RACE reads via MiXCR and lists one record per CDR3 protein. The sample gives around 690,000 distinct CDR3 sequences, 58% of which show up once; around 37% is in the top ten. The source material was blood. These receptors were obtained from a man in his fifties or sixties in good health. Both conserved end residues are part of each CDR3. D genes are given only for firm matches. Some rows have no size entry. The others give once, few or many, or a class for an expanded clone.

abundance: -
d_gene: -
j_gene: TRBJ2-1
v_gene: TRBV3-1
CDR3aa: CASSQDRGPSYNEQFF
CDR3nt: TGTGCCAGCAGCCAAGACAGGGGTCCTTCCTACAATGAGCAGTTCTTC

abundance: -
d_gene: -
j_gene: TRBJ1-1
v_gene: TRBV7-9
CDR3aa: CASSLGTRIDTEAFF
CDR3nt: TGTGCCAGCAGCTTAGGAACTAGGATTGACACTGAAGCTTTCTTT

abundance: -
d_gene: -
j_gene: TRBJ2-5
v_gene: TRBV7-9
CDR3aa: CASSLNTLQEAQYF
CDR3nt: TGTGCCAGCAGCTTAAACACCTTACAAGAGGCCCAGTACTTC

abundance: -
d_gene: TRBD2
j_gene: TRBJ2-1
v_gene: TRBV2
CDR3aa: CASRTLAGASNEQFF
CDR3nt: TGTGCCAGCAGGACCCTAGCGGGGGCCTCCAATGAGCAGTTCTTC

abundance: -
d_gene: -
j_gene: TRBJ2-7
v_gene: TRBV4-1
CDR3aa: CASSPDVGYEQYF
CDR3nt: TGCGCCAGCAGCCCCGATGTCGGCTACGAGCAGTACTTC

abundance: -
d_gene: -
j_gene: TRBJ2-7
v_gene: TRBV6-1
CDR3aa: CASSEARWRDYNEQYF
CDR3nt: TGTGCCAGCAGTGAAGCTAGATGGAGGGATTACAATGAGCAGTACTTC

abundance: -
d_gene: -
j_gene: TRBJ1-2
v_gene: TRBV10-3
CDR3aa: CAIIERSGARDGYTF
CDR3nt: TGTGCCATCATAGAAAGGTCAGGGGCGCGGGATGGCTACACCTTC

abundance: -
d_gene: -
j_gene: TRBJ2-7
v_gene: TRBV5-1
CDR3aa: CASSVEGGGPHEQYF
CDR3nt: TGCGCCAGCAGTGTCGAAGGGGGTGGACCTCACGAGCAGTACTTC

abundance: -
d_gene: TRBD2
j_gene: TRBJ2-3
v_gene: TRBV4-2
CDR3aa: CASSQGQRGPTDTQYF
CDR3nt: TGTGCCAGCAGCCAAGGCCAGCGGGGGCCCACAGATACGCAGTATTTT

abundance: -
d_gene: -
j_gene: TRBJ1-6
v_gene: TRBV7-9
CDR3aa: CASSLSGAALSPLHF
CDR3nt: TGTGCCAGCAGCTTATCCGGGGCTGCCCTTTCACCCCTCCACTTT

abundance: -
d_gene: -
j_gene: TRBJ1-6
v_gene: TRBV7-8
CDR3aa: CASSLAQSVNSPLHF
CDR3nt: TGTGCCAGCAGCTTAGCGCAGTCGGTTAATTCACCCCTCCACTTT

abundance: -
d_gene: TRBD1
j_gene: TRBJ1-2
v_gene: TRBV12-3/TRBV12-4
CDR3aa: CASSPQGADYGYTF
CDR3nt: TGTGCCAGCAGTCCACAGGGGGCGGACTATGGCTACACCTTC

abundance: -
d_gene: TRBD1
j_gene: TRBJ2-4
v_gene: TRBV6-1
CDR3aa: CASRSGTGINIQYF
CDR3nt: TGTGCCAGCCGCTCCGGGACAGGGATAAACATTCAGTACTTC

abundance: -
d_gene: -
j_gene: TRBJ1-1
v_gene: TRBV10-3
CDR3aa: CAISARGSENTEAFF
CDR3nt: TGTGCCATCAGTGCTCGGGGATCGGAAAACACTGAAGCTTTCTTT

abundance: -
d_gene: -
j_gene: TRBJ2-1
v_gene: TRBV29-1
CDR3aa: CSVPRVEGSRSNEQFF
CDR3nt: TGCAGCGTCCCGAGGGTGGAGGGTTCCCGAAGCAATGAGCAGTTCTTC

abundance: few
d_gene: -
j_gene: TRBJ2-3
v_gene: TRBV29-1
CDR3aa: CSVRGVVTDTQYF
CDR3nt: TGCAGCGTTCGGGGAGTCGTAACAGATACGCAGTATTTT

abundance: -
d_gene: TRBD1
j_gene: TRBJ2-7
v_gene: TRBV10-3
CDR3aa: CAITRDRGGEQYF
CDR3nt: TGTGCCATCACTCGGGACAGGGGTGGCGAGCAGTACTTC

abundance: -
d_gene: -
j_gene: TRBJ2-7
v_gene: TRBV25-1
CDR3aa: CASTPNGGGRNYEQYF
CDR3nt: TGTGCCAGCACCCCCAATGGAGGGGGTAGGAACTACGAGCAGTACTTC

abundance: -
d_gene: -
j_gene: TRBJ2-1
v_gene: TRBV5-1
CDR3aa: CASSLVGSWSGEQFF
CDR3nt: TGCGCCAGCAGCTTGGTGGGTAGCTGGTCCGGTGAGCAGTTCTTC

abundance: -
d_gene: TRBD1
j_gene: TRBJ1-2
v_gene: TRBV28
CDR3aa: CASTSSGTGERGYTF
CDR3nt: TGTGCCAGCACTTCCTCCGGGACAGGGGAACGTGGCTACACCTTC

abundance: once
d_gene: -
j_gene: TRBJ1-2
v_gene: TRBV5-6
CDR3aa: CASSLVGPGGGYTF
CDR3nt: TGTGCCAGCAGCTTGGTTGGACCAGGTGGTGGCTACACCTTC

abundance: -
d_gene: -
j_gene: TRBJ2-7
v_gene: TRBV20-1
CDR3aa: CSAPTGVTYEQYF
CDR3nt: TGCAGTGCCCCAACAGGTGTAACATATGAGCAGTACTTC

abundance: once
d_gene: TRBD1
j_gene: TRBJ2-1
v_gene: TRBV20-1
CDR3aa: CSASGGHNEQFF
CDR3nt: TGCAGTGCTTCAGGGGGTCACAATGAGCAGTTCTTC

abundance: -
d_gene: -
j_gene: TRBJ1-5
v_gene: TRBV6-6
CDR3aa: CASSYSSTNQPQHF
CDR3nt: TGTGCCAGCAGTTACTCGAGTACCAATCAGCCCCAGCATTTT

abundance: few
d_gene: -
j_gene: TRBJ2-5
v_gene: TRBV6-6
CDR3aa: CASSYHRETQYF
CDR3nt: TGTGCCAGCAGTTACCACCGAGAGACCCAGTACTTC

abundance: -
d_gene: -
j_gene: TRBJ1-2
v_gene: TRBV7-9
CDR3aa: CASSYYGTNYGYTF
CDR3nt: TGTGCCAGCAGCTATTACGGTACAAACTATGGCTACACCTTC

abundance: -
d_gene: -
j_gene: TRBJ1-2
v_gene: TRBV18
CDR3aa: CASSPPFNNYGYTF
CDR3nt: TGTGCCAGCTCACCTCCCTTTAATAACTATGGCTACACCTTC

abundance: once
d_gene: TRBD1
j_gene: TRBJ2-7
v_gene: TRBV11-2
CDR3aa: CASSWAGTGGNEQYF
CDR3nt: TGTGCCAGCAGCTGGGCCGGGACAGGGGGCAACGAGCAGTACTTC

abundance: few
d_gene: -
j_gene: TRBJ2-3
v_gene: TRBV20-1
CDR3aa: CSARDQRGMSTDTQYF
CDR3nt: TGCAGTGCTAGAGATCAGAGGGGGATGAGCACAGATACGCAGTATTTT